This T cell receptor (beta chain) is from a study of blood T cell repertoires in COVID-19. Original analysis: Reference gene primer amplification in the assay estimated nucleated cell counts. Assay: immunoSEQ multiplex PCR; the TCRdb copy retains only in-frame clones and omits some. Clone size and V and J calls were adopted from that table, with D and trimming inferred from the DNA. The top ten hold 8.5% to 10% of the sample, which has hundreds of thousands of clones, over 80% seen once. CDR3 length: 14 residues. Trimming stripped 7 bases from V and 3 bases from J, with 16 bases between. Germline V gene sequence: CDR1 SGHRS, CDR2 YFSETQ.

Sequencing was carried out using PBMCs or T cells enriched from blood (not recorded which). The chain uses TRBV5-1 and TRBJ1-1; maybe TRBD1 (5 bases). The TCR originated in a woman younger than 30 who had recovered from COVID-19. The CDR3 region is CASQNRGYDTEAFF. The CDR3 nucleotides are TGCGCCAGCCAAAACCGGGGGTATGACACTGAAGCTTTCTTT.